This T cell receptor (beta chain) appears in the sequencing data of a study of CD4 and CD8 cells across lung adenocarcinoma regions. TCRdb re-derived calls from the PCR reads in MiXCR, one entry per CDR3 protein. The top ten clones hold roughly 50% of a sample with roughly 18,000 distinct CDR3 sequences, roughly half of them seen once. This clonotype is medium-sized by share. Germline V gene data show CDR1 as MNHNS and CDR2 as SASEGT. V was pared by 6 bases and J by 11 bases, with 5 bases of the junction left unmatched. The CDR3 is 12 amino acids. The sequenced sample was CD8+ T cells from the center of a lung tumor. The chain uses TRBV6-1 and TRBJ1-1; TRBD1 agrees at 11 bases. The receptor's source is a female donor with lung adenocarcinoma. The CD4 and CD8 labels of this study may be unreliable. As DNA, the CDR3 is TGTGCCAGCAGCGAGGACAGGGGGCAGGCTTTCTTT. Encoded protein: CASSEDRGQAFF.